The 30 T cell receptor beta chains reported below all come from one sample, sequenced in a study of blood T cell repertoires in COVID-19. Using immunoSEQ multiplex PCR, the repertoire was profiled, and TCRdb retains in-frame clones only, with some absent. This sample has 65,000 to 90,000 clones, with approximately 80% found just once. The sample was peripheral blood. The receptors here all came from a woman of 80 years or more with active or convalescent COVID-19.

The CDR3 DNA follows: TGTGCCAGCAGTGAAGGGGACACACGCGCAGGCATCTCCTACGAGCAGTACTTC. Its protein product is CASSEGDTRAGISYEQYF. V and J are TRBV6-1 and TRBJ2-7; the D gene is possibly TRBD1 (6 bases). This CDR3 is 18 amino acids long. The germline CDR1 and CDR2 sequences are MNHNS and SASEGT. Between the trimmed V and J ends, which lost 1 base and 0 bases, there was a span of 19 bases.

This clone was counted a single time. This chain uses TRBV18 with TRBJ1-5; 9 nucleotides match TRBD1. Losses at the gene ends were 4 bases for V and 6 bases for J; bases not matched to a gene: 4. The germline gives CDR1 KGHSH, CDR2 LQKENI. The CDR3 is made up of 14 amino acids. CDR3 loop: CASSQGQGGQPQHF. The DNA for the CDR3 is TGTGCCAGCTCACAGGGACAGGGAGGTCAGCCCCAGCATTTT.

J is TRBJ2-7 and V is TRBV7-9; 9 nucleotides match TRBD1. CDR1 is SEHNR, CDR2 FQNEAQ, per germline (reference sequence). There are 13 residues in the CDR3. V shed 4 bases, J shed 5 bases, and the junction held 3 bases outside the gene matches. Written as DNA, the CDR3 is TGTGCCAGCAGCTCCCGGACAGGGGACGAGCAGTACTTC. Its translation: CASSSRTGDEQYF.

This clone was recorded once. CDR3 coding DNA: TGTGCCAGCAGTTACGGGACAGGGGAGAATGAAAAACTGTTTTTT. This codes for CASSYGTGENEKLFF. The rearrangement links TRBV28 to TRBJ1-4; 10 bases line up with TRBD1. The trim removed 4 bases at V and 5 bases at J, leaving 4 bases unmatched. The germline gives CDR1 MDHEN, CDR2 SYDVKM. The CDR3 is made up of 15 amino acids.

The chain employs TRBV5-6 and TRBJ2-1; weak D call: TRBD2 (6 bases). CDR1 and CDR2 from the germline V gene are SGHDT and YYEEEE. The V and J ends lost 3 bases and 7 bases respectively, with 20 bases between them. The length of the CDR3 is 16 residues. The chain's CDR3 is CASSYYGWRETNEQFF. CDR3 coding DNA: TGTGCCAGCAGCTACTATGGATGGCGGGAAACAAATGAGCAGTTCTTC.

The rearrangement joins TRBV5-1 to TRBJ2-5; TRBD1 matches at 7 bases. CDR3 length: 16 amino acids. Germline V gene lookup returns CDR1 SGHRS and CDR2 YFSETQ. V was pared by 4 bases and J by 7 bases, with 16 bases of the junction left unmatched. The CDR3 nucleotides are TGCGCCAGCAGCCTATCCACGGCAGGGGGTTGGGGGACCCAGTACTTC. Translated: CASSLSTAGGWGTQYF.

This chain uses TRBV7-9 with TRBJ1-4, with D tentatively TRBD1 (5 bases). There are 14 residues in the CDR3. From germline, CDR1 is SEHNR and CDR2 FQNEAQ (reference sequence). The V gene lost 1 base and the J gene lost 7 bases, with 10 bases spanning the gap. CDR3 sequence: CASSLGTLGEKLFF. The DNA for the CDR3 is TGTGCCAGCAGCTTAGGGACATTGGGTGAAAAACTGTTTTTT. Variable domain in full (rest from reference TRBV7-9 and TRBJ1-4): DTGVSQNPRHKITKRGQNVTFRCDPISEHNRLYWYRQTLGQGPEFLTYFQNEAQLEKSRLLSDRFSAERPKGSFSTLEIQRTEQGDSAMYLCASSLGTLGEKLFFGSGTQLSVL.

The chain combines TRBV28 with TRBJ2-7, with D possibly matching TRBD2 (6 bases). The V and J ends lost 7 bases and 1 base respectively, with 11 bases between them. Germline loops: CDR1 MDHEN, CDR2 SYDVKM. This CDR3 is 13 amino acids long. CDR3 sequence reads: CASILSGSYEQYF. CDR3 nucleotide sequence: TGTGCCAGCATCCTTAGCGGTTCCTACGAGCAGTACTTC.

The CDR3, as DNA: TGTGCCAGCAGTGTACGCAGCGGGGCTTCCTACAATGAGCAGTTCTTC. Encoded protein: CASSVRSGASYNEQFF. J is TRBJ2-1 and V is TRBV6-1, with 7 bases lining up with TRBD2. After removal of 4 bases from V and 1 base from J, the junction contained 7 bases not matched to a gene. The germline V gene has CDR1 MNHNS and CDR2 SASEGT. This CDR3 comprises 16 residues.

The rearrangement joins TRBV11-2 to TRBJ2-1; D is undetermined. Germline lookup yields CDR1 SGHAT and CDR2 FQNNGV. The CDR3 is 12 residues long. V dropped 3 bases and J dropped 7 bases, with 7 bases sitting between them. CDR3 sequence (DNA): TGTGCCAGCAGCTTCCTCGGGAATGAGCAGTTCTTC. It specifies CASSFLGNEQFF.

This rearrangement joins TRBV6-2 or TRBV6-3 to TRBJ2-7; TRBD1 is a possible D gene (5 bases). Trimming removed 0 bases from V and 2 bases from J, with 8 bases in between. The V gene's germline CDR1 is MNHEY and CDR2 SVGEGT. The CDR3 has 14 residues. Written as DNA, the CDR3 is TGTGCCAGCAGTTACTCCCAGGGCCCCTACGAGCAGTACTTC. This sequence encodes CASSYSQGPYEQYF.

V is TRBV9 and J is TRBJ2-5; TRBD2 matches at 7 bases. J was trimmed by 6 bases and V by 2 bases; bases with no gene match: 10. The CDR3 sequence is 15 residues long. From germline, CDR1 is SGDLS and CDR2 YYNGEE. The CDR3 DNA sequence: TGTGCCAGCAGCGTTGAGGGCGGCGGGAGACAGACCCAGTACTTC. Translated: CASSVEGGGRQTQYF.

CDR3 bases: TGTGCCAGCAGGGGACTAGCGGGAGGCAGGGGCCCCTACGAGCAGTACTTC. This encodes CASRGLAGGRGPYEQYF. V gene TRBV28 combines with J gene TRBJ2-7; TRBD2 aligns across 15 bases. From germline, CDR1 is MDHEN and CDR2 SYDVKM. The CDR3 loop spans 17 amino acids. Trimming at V came to 6 bases and at J to 2 bases, leaving 8 bases not matched to a gene.

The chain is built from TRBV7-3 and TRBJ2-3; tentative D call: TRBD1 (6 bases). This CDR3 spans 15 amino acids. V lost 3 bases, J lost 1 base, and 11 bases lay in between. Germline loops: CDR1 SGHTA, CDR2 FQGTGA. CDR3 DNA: TGTGCCAGCAGCTTGGGGGCATCGGGCACAGATACGCAGTATTTT. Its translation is CASSLGASGTDTQYF.

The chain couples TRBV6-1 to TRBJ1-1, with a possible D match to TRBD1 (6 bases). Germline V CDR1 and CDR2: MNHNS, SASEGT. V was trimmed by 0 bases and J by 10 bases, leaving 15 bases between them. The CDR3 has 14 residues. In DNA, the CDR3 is TGTGCCAGCAGTGAAGCGAGGGGGGGAAATAGAGCTTTCTTT. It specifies CASSEARGGNRAFF.

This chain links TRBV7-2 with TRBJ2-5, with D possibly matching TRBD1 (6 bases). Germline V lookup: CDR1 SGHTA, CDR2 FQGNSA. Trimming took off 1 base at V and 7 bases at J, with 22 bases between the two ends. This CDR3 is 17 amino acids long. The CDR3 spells CASSLGLGASKEGTQYF. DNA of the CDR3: TGTGCCAGCAGCTTAGGGTTGGGGGCCTCGAAAGAGGGGACCCAGTACTTC.

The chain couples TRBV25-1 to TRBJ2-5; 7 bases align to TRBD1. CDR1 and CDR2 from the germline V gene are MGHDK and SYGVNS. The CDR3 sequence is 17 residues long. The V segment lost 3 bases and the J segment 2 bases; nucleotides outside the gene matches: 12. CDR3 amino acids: CASSDKGGQELQETQYF. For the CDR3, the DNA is TGTGCCAGCAGTGACAAAGGTGGACAGGAGCTACAAGAGACCCAGTACTTC. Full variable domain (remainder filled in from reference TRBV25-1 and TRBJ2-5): EADIYQTPRYLVIGTGKKITLECSQTMGHDKMYWYQQDPGMELHLIHYSYGVNSTEKGDLSSESTVSRIRTEHFPLTLESARPSHTSQYLCASSDKGGQELQETQYFGPGTRLLVL.

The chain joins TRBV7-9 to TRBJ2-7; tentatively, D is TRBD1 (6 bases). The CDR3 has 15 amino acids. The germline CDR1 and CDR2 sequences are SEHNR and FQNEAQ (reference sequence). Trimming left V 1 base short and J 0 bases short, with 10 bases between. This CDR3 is CASSLGQASSYEQYF. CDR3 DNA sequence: TGTGCCAGCAGCTTAGGACAGGCCAGCTCCTACGAGCAGTACTTC.

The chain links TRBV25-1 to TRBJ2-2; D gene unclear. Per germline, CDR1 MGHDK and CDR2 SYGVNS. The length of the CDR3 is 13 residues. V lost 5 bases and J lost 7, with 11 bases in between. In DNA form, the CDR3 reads TGTGCCAGCAGTAGGAGTATCGTCGGGGAGCTGTTTTTT. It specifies CASSRSIVGELFF.

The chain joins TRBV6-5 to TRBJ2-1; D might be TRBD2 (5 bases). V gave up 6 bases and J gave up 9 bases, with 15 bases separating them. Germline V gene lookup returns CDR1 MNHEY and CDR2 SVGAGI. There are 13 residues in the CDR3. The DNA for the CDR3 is TGTGCCAGCAGGGACTCGGGTACCAGTGAGCAGTTCTTC. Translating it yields CASRDSGTSEQFF.

The CDR3 reads CASSLGDRDNSPLHF. The CDR3 DNA is TGTGCCAGCAGCTTAGGGGACAGGGATAATTCACCCCTCCACTTT. V is TRBV7-2 and J is TRBJ1-6, with 9 bases fitting TRBD1. In germline, CDR1 is SGHTA, CDR2 FQGNSA. The CDR3 totals 15 residues. The V and J ends lost 1 base and 5 bases, in that order; junction bases with no gene match: 0. The complete variable domain, with remaining parts taken from reference TRBV7-2 and TRBJ1-6, reads GAGVSQSPSNKVTEKGKDVELRCDPISGHTALYWYRQSLGQGLEFLIYFQGNSAPDKSGLPSDRFSAERTGGSVSTLTIQRTQQEDSAVYLCASSLGDRDNSPLHFGNGTRLTVT.

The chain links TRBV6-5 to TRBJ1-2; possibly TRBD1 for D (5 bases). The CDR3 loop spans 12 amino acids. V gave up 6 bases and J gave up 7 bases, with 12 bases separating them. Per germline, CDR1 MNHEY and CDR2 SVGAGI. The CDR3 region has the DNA TGTGCCAGCAGCTTCGGGGGGTTTGGCTACACCTTC. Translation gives CASSFGGFGYTF.

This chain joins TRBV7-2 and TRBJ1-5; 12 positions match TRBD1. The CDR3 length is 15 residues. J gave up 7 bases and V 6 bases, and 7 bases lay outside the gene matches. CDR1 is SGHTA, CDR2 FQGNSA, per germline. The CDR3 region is CASSRDRGPAQPQHF. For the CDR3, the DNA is TGTGCCAGCAGTCGGGACAGGGGGCCGGCCCAGCCCCAGCATTTT.

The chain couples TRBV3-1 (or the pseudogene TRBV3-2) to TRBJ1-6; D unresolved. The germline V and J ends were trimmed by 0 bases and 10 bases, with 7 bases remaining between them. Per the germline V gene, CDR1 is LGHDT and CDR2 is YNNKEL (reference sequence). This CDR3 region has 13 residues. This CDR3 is CASSQERYSPLHF. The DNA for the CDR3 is TGTGCCAGCAGCCAAGAGCGATACTCACCCCTCCACTTT.

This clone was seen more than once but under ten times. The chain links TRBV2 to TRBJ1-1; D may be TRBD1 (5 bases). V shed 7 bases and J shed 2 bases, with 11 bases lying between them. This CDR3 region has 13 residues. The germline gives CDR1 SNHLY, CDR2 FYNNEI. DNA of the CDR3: TGTGCCAGCACCAGGGAGGGTAACACTGAAGCTTTCTTT. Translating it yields CASTREGNTEAFF.

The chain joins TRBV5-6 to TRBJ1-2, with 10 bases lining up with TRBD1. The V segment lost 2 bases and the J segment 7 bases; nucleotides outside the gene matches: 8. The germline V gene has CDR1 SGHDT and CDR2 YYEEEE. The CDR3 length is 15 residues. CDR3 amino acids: CASSLWDRGMGGYTF. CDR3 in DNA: TGTGCCAGCAGCTTATGGGACAGGGGTATGGGTGGCTACACCTTC.

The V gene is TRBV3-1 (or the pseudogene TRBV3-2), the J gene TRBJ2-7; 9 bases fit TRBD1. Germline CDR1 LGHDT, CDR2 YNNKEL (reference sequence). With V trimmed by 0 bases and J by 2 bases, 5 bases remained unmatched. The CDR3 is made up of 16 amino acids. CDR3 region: CASSQDPGTGTYEQYF. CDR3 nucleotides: TGTGCCAGCAGCCAAGATCCCGGGACAGGGACCTACGAGCAGTACTTC.

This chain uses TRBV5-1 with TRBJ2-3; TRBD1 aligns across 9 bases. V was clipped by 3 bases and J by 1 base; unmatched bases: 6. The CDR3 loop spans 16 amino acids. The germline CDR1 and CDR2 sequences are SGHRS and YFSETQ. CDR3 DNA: TGCGCCAGCAGCTCGGGACAGGGACATGGCACAGATACGCAGTATTTT. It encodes CASSSGQGHGTDTQYF.

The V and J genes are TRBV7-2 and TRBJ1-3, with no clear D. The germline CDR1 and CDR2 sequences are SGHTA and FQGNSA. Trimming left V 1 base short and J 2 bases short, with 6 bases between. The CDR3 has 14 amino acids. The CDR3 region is CASSLGGTGNTIYF. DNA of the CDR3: TGTGCCAGCAGCTTAGGAGGGACTGGAAACACCATATATTTT.

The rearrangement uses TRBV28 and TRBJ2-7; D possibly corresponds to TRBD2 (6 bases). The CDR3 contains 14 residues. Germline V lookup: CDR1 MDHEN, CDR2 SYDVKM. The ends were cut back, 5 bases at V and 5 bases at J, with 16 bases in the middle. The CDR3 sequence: CASSPGLRGDEQYF. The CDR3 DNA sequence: TGTGCCAGCAGTCCGGGACTTAGGGGCGACGAGCAGTACTTC.